Following are 17 T cell receptor beta chains from one sample sequenced in a study of CD8+ T cells in alopecia areata. Following extraction, RNA underwent reverse transcription to cDNA, which served as the sequencing template. Sequencing used immunoSEQ multiplex PCR; TCRdb keeps in-frame clones, though not all of them. The sample lists roughly 130,000 clones, 58% seen once, with 4.5% in the top ten. This material consisted of CD4+ T cells sorted from blood, taken at week 0. These receptors all come from a human donor with alopecia areata.

The rearrangement uses TRBV27 and TRBJ1-2; D is ambiguous. Germline-derived CDR1 and CDR2 are MNHEY and SMNVEV (reference sequence). The CDR3 length is 11 residues. V was cut by 5 bases and J by 4 bases, with 5 bases left in between. CDR3 DNA: TGTGCCAGCAGTCGGGGCTATGGCTACACCTTC. This sequence encodes CASSRGYGYTF.

The chain couples TRBV4-3 to TRBJ2-5; 9 bases fit TRBD1. This CDR3 spans 14 amino acids. V shed 1 base and J 3 bases; nucleotides not matched to a gene: 0. Germline V gene data show CDR1 as LGHNA and CDR2 as YSLEER. CDR3 in amino acids: CASSQGTGEETQYF. CDR3 nucleotides: TGCGCCAGCAGCCAAGGGACAGGGGAAGAGACCCAGTACTTC.

This clone occurred once. This chain connects TRBV4-3 to TRBJ2-7, with D unclear. The germline V and J ends were trimmed by 0 bases and 2 bases, with 11 bases remaining between them. The CDR3 is 15 residues long. CDR1 and CDR2 from the germline V gene are LGHNA and YSLEER. The CDR3 region is CASSQDRSIPYEQYF. CDR3 sequence (DNA): TGCGCCAGCAGCCAAGATCGGAGTATCCCCTACGAGCAGTACTTC.

J is TRBJ2-2 and V is TRBV7-6; TRBD2 aligns across 9 bases. The CDR3 contains 16 residues. V dropped 5 bases and J dropped 6; count of bases not matched to a gene: 10. CDR1 is SGHVS, CDR2 FNYEAQ, per germline. The CDR3 region is CASSERREGRAGELFF. In DNA form, the CDR3 reads TGTGCCAGCAGCGAGAGGCGGGAGGGCCGGGCCGGGGAGCTGTTTTTT.

J is TRBJ2-1 and V is TRBV7-2, with TRBD1 matching 12 bases. The J segment lost 9 bases and the V segment lost 3 bases, leaving 6 bases of the junction unmatched. The CDR3 is 15 residues long. CDR1 and CDR2 from the germline V gene are SGHTA and FQGNSA. The CDR3 coding sequence is TGTGCCAGCAGCTTCCCGGGACAGGGGGCTGGTGAGCAGTTCTTC. This sequence encodes CASSFPGQGAGEQFF.

The chain joins TRBV19 to TRBJ2-5, with D possibly being TRBD1 or TRBD2 (5 bases each). CDR3 size: 13 residues. Germline V lookup: CDR1 LNHDA, CDR2 SQIVND (reference sequence). Between the trimmed V and J ends, which lost 3 bases and 3 bases, there was a span of 8 bases. The CDR3 sequence is CASSILGEETQYF. Here the CDR3 DNA reads TGTGCCAGTAGTATTTTGGGGGAAGAGACCCAGTACTTC. Complete variable domain (other parts from reference TRBV19 and TRBJ2-5): DGGITQSPKYLFRKEGQNVTLSCEQNLNHDAMYWYRQDPGQGLRLIYYSQIVNDFQKGDIAEGYSVSREKKESFPLTVTSAQKNPTAFYLCASSILGEETQYFGPGTRLLVL.

The genes are TRBV7-9 and TRBJ1-1; no firm D call. This CDR3 has 17 residues. Germline V lookup: CDR1 SEHNR, CDR2 FQNEAQ (reference sequence). V was cut by 2 bases and J by 0 bases, with 16 bases left in between. In nucleotides, the CDR3 is TGTGCCAGCAGCTTAAATCCTGCCCGGGTAATGAACACTGAAGCTTTCTTT. Protein product: CASSLNPARVMNTEAFF.

The chain links TRBV5-1 to TRBJ2-1, with 9 bases that match TRBD1. The germline gives CDR1 SGHRS, CDR2 YFSETQ. Losses at the gene ends were 0 bases for V and 4 bases for J; bases not matched to a gene: 2. CDR3 size: 15 residues. The DNA for the CDR3 is TGCGCCAGCAGCTTGGGGGGACAGGGTTACAATGAGCAGTTCTTC. As protein: CASSLGGQGYNEQFF.

The J gene is TRBJ1-5, the V gene TRBV28; 8 nucleotides match TRBD1. Germline trimming cut 4 bases from V and 0 bases from J; bases unmatched to any gene: 2. In germline, CDR1 is MDHEN, CDR2 SYDVKM. The CDR3 consists of 15 residues. In nucleotides, the CDR3 is TGTGCCAGCAGTTCCGGACAGGGTAGCAATCAGCCCCAGCATTTT. Translated: CASSSGQGSNQPQHF.

This clone was seen more than once but under ten times. The chain has TRBV5-1 and TRBJ2-5; 8 nucleotides line up with TRBD1. J was trimmed by 4 bases and V by 4 bases; bases with no gene match: 9. The CDR3 extends over 15 amino acids. The germline gives CDR1 SGHRS, CDR2 YFSETQ. CDR3 region: CASSPQGAEGETQYF. CDR3 nucleotides: TGCGCCAGCAGCCCGCAGGGGGCGGAGGGAGAGACCCAGTACTTC.

This clone was counted a few times. The CDR3 spells CSVDPEGYRVSTDTQYF. The CDR3 DNA is TGCAGCGTTGATCCTGAGGGGTACAGGGTCTCCACAGATACGCAGTATTTT. The chain couples TRBV29-1 to TRBJ2-3; TRBD1 might be the D (6 bases). Germline values: CDR1 SQVTM, CDR2 ANQGSEA. V lost 3 bases to trimming and J lost 2 bases, with 21 bases between them. This CDR3 has 17 amino acids.

The rearrangement joins TRBV14 to TRBJ2-2; TRBD2 might be the D (6 bases). This CDR3 region has 15 residues. Germline V CDR1 and CDR2: SGHDN, FVKESK. Trimming removed 5 bases from V and 6 bases from J, with 16 bases in between. For the CDR3, the DNA is TGTGCCAGCAGCGTCCTCTCTGGGGGGTCCGGGGAGCTGTTTTTT. Its translation: CASSVLSGGSGELFF.

A few counts support this clone. The V gene is TRBV7-2, the J gene TRBJ2-1; possibly TRBD1 or TRBD2 for D (6 bases each). The CDR3 covers 14 residues. Germline V gene lookup returns CDR1 SGHTA and CDR2 FQGNSA. V lost 3 bases to trimming and J lost 5 bases, with 11 bases between them. For the CDR3, the DNA is TGTGCCAGCAGCTTGAGGGGGGTAAACAATGAGCAGTTCTTC. This gives the protein CASSLRGVNNEQFF.

The rearrangement joins TRBV2 to TRBJ2-3; perhaps D is TRBD1 or TRBD2 (5 bases each). Germline-derived CDR1 and CDR2 are SNHLY and FYNNEI. The CDR3 is made up of 12 amino acids. Trimming shortened V by 6 bases and J by 4 bases, and 8 bases separated the two germline ends. The CDR3 loop is CASRPGPDTQYF. The CDR3 nucleotides read TGTGCCAGCAGACCGGGACCAGATACGCAGTATTTT.

The chain uses TRBV7-8 and TRBJ2-7; D remains unclear. Germline V gene lookup returns CDR1 SGHVS and CDR2 FQNEAQ. Between the trimmed V and J ends, which lost 6 bases and 0 bases, there was a span of 15 bases. CDR3 size: 15 residues. The DNA of the CDR3 is TGTGCCAGCAGGAAGCTAGATGGGAACTCCTACGAGCAGTACTTC. Residues: CASRKLDGNSYEQYF.

The chain is built from TRBV29-1 and TRBJ2-5, with 9 bases fitting TRBD1. The V gene end was trimmed by 8 bases and the J gene end by 5 bases; junction bases not matched to a gene: 12. CDR3 length: 14 residues. CDR1 is SQVTM and CDR2 is ANQGSEA in the germline V gene. CDR3 protein: CSIQAQGAGETQYF. The CDR3 DNA reads as TGCAGCATACAGGCACAGGGGGCGGGGGAGACCCAGTACTTC.

The rearrangement uses TRBV10-3 and TRBJ2-3; the D gene is possibly TRBD2 (5 bases). The CDR3 has 15 residues. Germline-derived CDR1 and CDR2 are ENHRY and SYGVKD. V was trimmed by 8 bases and J by 2 bases, leaving 17 bases between them. The CDR3 loop reads CAIAGPTTFTDTQYF. CDR3 sequence (DNA): TGTGCCATCGCGGGCCCCACTACCTTCACAGATACGCAGTATTTT.